The entry below gives a single T cell receptor (beta chain) sequence along with its context. Self-reported history from a screening survey and questionnaire set each donor's cohort. For recovered donors of Cohort 3, there were two negative PCRs, clearance, or symptom resolution. This record comes from a study of blood T cell repertoires in COVID-19. As for the study in general: From T cells, B-cell-depleted T cells, or PBMCs came the material, which was cDNA or gDNA.

Repertoires were generated with immunoSEQ multiplex PCR, while TCRdb's copy carries only in-frame clones and drops some. The table includes fewer than 200,000 clones, approximately 87% detected once. CDR1 SGHTA and CDR2 FQGNSA come from the germline V gene. The CDR3 has 14 amino acids. V gave up 3 bases and J gave up 2 bases, with 8 bases separating them. This TCR was sampled from a woman aged 45-60 years who had recovered from COVID-19. The chain has TRBV7-2 and TRBJ2-1, with TRBD2 as a possible D gene (5 bases). Sequenced sample: PBMCs or T cells enriched from blood (not recorded which). The CDR3 loop reads CASSFSAAYNEQFF. In nucleotides, the CDR3 is TGTGCCAGCAGCTTTAGCGCGGCCTACAATGAGCAGTTCTTC.